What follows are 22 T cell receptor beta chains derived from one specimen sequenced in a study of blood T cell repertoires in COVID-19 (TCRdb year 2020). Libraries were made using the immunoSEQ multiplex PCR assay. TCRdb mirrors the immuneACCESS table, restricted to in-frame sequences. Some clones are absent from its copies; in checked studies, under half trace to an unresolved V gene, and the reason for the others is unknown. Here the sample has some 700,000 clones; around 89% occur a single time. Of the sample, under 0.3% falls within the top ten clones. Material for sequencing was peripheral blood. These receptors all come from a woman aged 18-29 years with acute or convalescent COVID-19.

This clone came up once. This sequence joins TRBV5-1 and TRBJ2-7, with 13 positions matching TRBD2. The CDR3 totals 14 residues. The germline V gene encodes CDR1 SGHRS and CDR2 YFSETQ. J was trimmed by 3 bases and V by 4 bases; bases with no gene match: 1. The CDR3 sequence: CASSRTSGGYEQYF. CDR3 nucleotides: TGCGCCAGCAGCCGGACTAGCGGGGGCTACGAGCAGTACTTC.

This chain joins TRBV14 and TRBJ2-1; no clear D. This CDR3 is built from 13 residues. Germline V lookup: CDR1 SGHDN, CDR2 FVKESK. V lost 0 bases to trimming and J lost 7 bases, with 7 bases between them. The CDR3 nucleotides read TGTGCCAGCAGCCAAGAACTGAGTAATGAGCAGTTCTTC. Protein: CASSQELSNEQFF.

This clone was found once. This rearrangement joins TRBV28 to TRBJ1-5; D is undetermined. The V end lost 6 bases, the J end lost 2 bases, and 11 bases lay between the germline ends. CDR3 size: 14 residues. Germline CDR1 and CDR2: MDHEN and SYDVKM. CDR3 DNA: TGTGCCAGCAGCCCCCGGGTCCGCAATCAGCCCCAGCATTTT. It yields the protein CASSPRVRNQPQHF.

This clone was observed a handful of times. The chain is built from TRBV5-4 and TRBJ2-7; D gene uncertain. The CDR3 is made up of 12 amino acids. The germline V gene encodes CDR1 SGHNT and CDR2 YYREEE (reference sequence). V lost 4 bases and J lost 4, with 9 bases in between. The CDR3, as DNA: TGTGCCAGCAGCCGCGACGGGTACGAGCAGTACTTC. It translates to CASSRDGYEQYF.

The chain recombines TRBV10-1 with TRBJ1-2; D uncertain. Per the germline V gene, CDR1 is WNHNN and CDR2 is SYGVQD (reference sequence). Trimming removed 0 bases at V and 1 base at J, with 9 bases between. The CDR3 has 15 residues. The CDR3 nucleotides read TGCGCCAGCAGTGAGTCGACTCTCGGTAACTATGGCTACACCTTC. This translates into CASSESTLGNYGYTF.

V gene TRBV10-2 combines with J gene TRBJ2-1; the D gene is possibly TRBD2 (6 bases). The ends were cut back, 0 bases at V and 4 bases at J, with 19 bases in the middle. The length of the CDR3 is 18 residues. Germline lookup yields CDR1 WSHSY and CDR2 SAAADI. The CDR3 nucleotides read TGCGCCAGCAGTGAGTCTGACCCATCGGGGGAACTATACAATGAGCAGTTCTTC. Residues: CASSESDPSGELYNEQFF.

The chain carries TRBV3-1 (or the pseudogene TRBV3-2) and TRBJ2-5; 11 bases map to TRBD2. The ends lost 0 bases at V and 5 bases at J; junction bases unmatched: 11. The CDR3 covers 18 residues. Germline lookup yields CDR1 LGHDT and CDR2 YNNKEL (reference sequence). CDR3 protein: CASSQEEELAGGGETQYF. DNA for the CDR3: TGTGCCAGCAGCCAAGAAGAGGAGCTAGCGGGGGGTGGGGAGACCCAGTACTTC.

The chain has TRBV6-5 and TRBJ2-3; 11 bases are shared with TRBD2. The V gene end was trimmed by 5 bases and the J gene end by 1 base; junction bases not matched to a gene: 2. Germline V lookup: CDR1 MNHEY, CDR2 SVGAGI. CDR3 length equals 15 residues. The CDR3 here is CASSILAGGTDTQYF. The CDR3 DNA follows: TGTGCCAGCAGTATACTAGCGGGGGGCACAGATACGCAGTATTTT.

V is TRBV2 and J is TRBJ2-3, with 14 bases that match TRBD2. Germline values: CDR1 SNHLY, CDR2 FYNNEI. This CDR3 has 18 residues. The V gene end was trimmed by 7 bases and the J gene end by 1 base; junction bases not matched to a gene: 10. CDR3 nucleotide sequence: TGTGCCAGCAAAACCGGGACTAGCGGGGGATACGGCACAGATACGCAGTATTTT. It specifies CASKTGTSGGYGTDTQYF. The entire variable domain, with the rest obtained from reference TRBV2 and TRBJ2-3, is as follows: EPEVTQTPSHQVTQMGQEVILRCVPISNHLYFYWYRQILGQKVEFLVSFYNNEISEKSEIFDDQFSVERPDGSNFTLKIRSTKLEDSAMYFCASKTGTSGGYGTDTQYFGPGTRLTVL.

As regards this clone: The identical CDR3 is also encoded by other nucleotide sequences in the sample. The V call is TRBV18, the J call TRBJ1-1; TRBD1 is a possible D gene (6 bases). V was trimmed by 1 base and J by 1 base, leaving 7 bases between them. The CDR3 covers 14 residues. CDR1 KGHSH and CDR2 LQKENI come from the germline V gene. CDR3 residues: CASSPLGQNTEAFF. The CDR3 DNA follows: TGTGCCAGCTCACCACTGGGACAGAACACTGAAGCTTTCTTT.

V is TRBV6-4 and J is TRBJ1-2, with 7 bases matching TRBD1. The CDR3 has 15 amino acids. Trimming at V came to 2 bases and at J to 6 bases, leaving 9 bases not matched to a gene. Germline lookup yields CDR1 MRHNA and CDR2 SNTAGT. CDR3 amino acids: CASSDVPQGLDGYTF. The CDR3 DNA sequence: TGTGCCAGCAGTGACGTGCCACAGGGGTTGGATGGCTACACCTTC.

The CDR3 spells CASSLGALTNEKLFF. As DNA, the CDR3 is TGTGCCAGCAGCCTGGGGGCTCTAACTAATGAAAAACTGTTTTTT. This rearrangement joins TRBV5-5 to TRBJ1-4; possibly TRBD1 for D (6 bases). CDR1 is SGHKS and CDR2 is YYEKEE in the germline V gene (reference sequence). The CDR3 is made up of 15 amino acids. Trimming left V 4 bases short and J 1 base short, with 11 bases between.

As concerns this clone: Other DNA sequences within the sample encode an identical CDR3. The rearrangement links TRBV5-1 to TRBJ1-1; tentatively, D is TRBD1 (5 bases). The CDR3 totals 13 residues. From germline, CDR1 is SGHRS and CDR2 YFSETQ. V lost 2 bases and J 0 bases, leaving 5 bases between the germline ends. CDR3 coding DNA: TGCGCCAGCAGCTTAGGGGTGAACACTGAAGCTTTCTTT. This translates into CASSLGVNTEAFF. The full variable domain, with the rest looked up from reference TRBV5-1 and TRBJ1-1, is KAGVTQTPRYLIKTRGQQVTLSCSPISGHRSVSWYQQTPGQGLQFLFEYFSETQRNKGNFPGRFSGRQFSNSRSEMNVSTLELGDSALYLCASSLGVNTEAFFGQGTRLTVV.

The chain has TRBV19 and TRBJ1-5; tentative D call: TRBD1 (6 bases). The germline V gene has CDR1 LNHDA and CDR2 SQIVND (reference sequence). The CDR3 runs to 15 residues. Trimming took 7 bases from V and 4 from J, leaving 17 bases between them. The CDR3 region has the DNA TGTGCCAGTATCGACAGGTATTTACAGAATCAGCCCCAGCATTTT. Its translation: CASIDRYLQNQPQHF.

The CDR3 region is CASRSHRGWRADTQYF. The CDR3 DNA sequence: TGTGCCAGTCGTTCGCACAGGGGATGGCGGGCAGATACGCAGTATTTT. This chain links TRBV27 with TRBJ2-3; 7 bases fit TRBD1. The trim removed 9 bases at V and 4 bases at J, leaving 16 bases unmatched. Germline-derived CDR1 and CDR2 are MNHEY and SMNVEV (reference sequence). The CDR3 spans 16 residues.

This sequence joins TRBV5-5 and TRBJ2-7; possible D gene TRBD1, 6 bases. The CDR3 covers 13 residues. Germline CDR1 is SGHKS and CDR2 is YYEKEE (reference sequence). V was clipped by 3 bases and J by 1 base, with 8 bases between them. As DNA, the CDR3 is TGTGCCAGCAGCTCGGGGACATCCTACGAGCAGTACTTC. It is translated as CASSSGTSYEQYF. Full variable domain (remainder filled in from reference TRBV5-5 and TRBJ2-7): DAGVTQSPTHLIKTRGQQVTLRCSPISGHKSVSWYQQVLGQGPQFIFQYYEKEERGRGNFPDRFSARQFPNYSSELNVNALLLGDSALYLCASSSGTSYEQYFGPGTRLTVT.

CDR3 amino acids: CASNSLKSASYGYTF. Written as DNA, the CDR3 is TGTGCCAGCAATAGTTTAAAGAGTGCCTCCTATGGCTACACCTTC. The chain uses TRBV11-2 and TRBJ1-2; no definite D call. The germline V and J ends were trimmed by 7 bases and 4 bases, with 19 bases remaining between them. CDR1 and CDR2 (germline): SGHAT, FQNNGV. This CDR3 has 15 residues. The variable domain in full, with the rest retrieved from reference TRBV11-2 and TRBJ1-2, is EAGVAQSPRYKIIEKRQSVAFWCNPISGHATLYWYQQILGQGPKLLIQFQNNGVVDDSQLPKDRFSAERLKGVDSTLKIQPAKLEDSAVYLCASNSLKSASYGYTFGSGTRLTVV.

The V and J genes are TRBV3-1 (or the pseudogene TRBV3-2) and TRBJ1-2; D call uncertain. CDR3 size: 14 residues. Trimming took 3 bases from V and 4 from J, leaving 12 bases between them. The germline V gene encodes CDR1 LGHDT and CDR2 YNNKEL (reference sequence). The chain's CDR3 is CASSQSGSSYGYTF. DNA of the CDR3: TGTGCCAGCAGCCAGAGCGGCTCGAGCTATGGCTACACCTTC.

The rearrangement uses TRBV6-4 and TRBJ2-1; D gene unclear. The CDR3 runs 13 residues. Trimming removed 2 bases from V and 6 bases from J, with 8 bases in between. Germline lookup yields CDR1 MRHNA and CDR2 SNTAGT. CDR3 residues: CASSDGDLNEQFF. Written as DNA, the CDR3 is TGTGCCAGCAGTGACGGAGATCTCAATGAGCAGTTCTTC.

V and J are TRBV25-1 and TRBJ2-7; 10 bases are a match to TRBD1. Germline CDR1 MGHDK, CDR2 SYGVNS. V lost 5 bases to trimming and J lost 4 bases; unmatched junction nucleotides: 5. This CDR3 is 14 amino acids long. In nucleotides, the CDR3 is TGTGCCAGCAGTCCGTCGGGACAGGGGTACGAGCAGTACTTC. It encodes CASSPSGQGYEQYF.

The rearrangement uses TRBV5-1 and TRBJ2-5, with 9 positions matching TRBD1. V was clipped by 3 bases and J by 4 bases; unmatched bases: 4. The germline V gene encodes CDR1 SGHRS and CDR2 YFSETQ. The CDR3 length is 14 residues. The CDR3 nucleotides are TGCGCCAGCAGCTCACAGGGGGCAGGAGAGACCCAGTACTTC. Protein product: CASSSQGAGETQYF.

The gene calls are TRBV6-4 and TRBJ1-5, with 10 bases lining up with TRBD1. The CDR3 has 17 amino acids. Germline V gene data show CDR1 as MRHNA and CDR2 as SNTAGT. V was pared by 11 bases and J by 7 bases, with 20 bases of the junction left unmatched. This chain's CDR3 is CAQKQGQGTGEGQPQHF. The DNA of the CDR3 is TGTGCCCAGAAACAAGGTCAGGGGACAGGGGAGGGACAGCCCCAGCATTTT.